Listed here are 27 T cell receptor beta chains from one sample, sequenced in a study of shared clonotypes between healthy human individuals (TCRdb year 2020). The library was made by the immunoSEQ multiplex PCR assay. This immuneACCESS table, as held by TCRdb, lists in-frame sequences with V and J called but not all clones. Of the missing ones, under half trace to an unresolved V gene in checked studies; the others have no known cause. The sample contains a few million clones, roughly 92% of them found a single time. Clones ranked in the top ten supply around 0.35% of the sample. Specimen: naive CD4+ T cells from PBMCs. The sample's cell subset or site label is to be understood as: CD45RA+ positively selected. The receptors come from a man between 18 and 29 years old in good health. Some clones in this sample may be carry-over from other donors' samples.

This clone is a singleton in its sample. The gene calls are TRBV27 and TRBJ2-7, with 8 positions matching TRBD2. With V trimmed by 4 bases and J by 9 bases, 11 bases remained unmatched. The CDR3 runs 14 residues. CDR1 and CDR2 (germline): MNHEY, SMNVEV (reference sequence). The CDR3 spells CASSSLGTRGWQYF. In DNA, the CDR3 is TGTGCCAGCAGTTCCCTCGGGACTAGAGGATGGCAGTACTTC.

The table lists this clone with a count of one. This rearrangement joins TRBV7-3 to TRBJ1-2; TRBD1 is a possible D gene (6 bases). The V gene's germline CDR1 is SGHTA and CDR2 FQGTGA. Trimming removed 5 bases from V and 5 bases from J, with 12 bases in between. The CDR3 has 13 residues. In DNA, the CDR3 is TGTGCCAGCAGCCCCGGGACAAGATATGGCTACACCTTC. It codes for CASSPGTRYGYTF. The whole variable domain, remainder taken from reference TRBV7-3 and TRBJ1-2, is GAGVSQTPSNKVTEKGKYVELRCDPISGHTALYWYRQSLGQGPEFLIYFQGTGAADDSGLPNDRFFAVRPEGSVSTLKIQRTERGDSAVYLCASSPGTRYGYTFGSGTRLTVV.

The CDR3 protein is CASSWGTSGSTEQFF. CDR3 nucleotide sequence: TGCGCCAGCAGCTGGGGGACTAGCGGGAGTACTGAGCAGTTCTTC. The chain couples TRBV5-1 to TRBJ2-1, with 14 bases that match TRBD2. The germline V gene has CDR1 SGHRS and CDR2 YFSETQ. The CDR3 has 15 amino acids. Unmatched junction bases numbered 5, after V lost 3 bases and J lost 9 bases.

J is TRBJ2-3 and V is TRBV29-1; D is ambiguous. The CDR3 totals 14 residues. Trimming removed 4 bases from V and 4 bases from J, with 15 bases in between. The germline gives CDR1 SQVTM, CDR2 ANQGSEA. The CDR3 DNA is TGCAGCGTTGGCCGAGGCCCAAGCCCAGATACGCAGTATTTT. Its translation is CSVGRGPSPDTQYF.

As to this clone: Other DNA sequences in the sample encode the same CDR3. This rearrangement joins TRBV5-1 to TRBJ2-3; a weak D match, TRBD1 (5 bases). The germline V and J ends were trimmed by 0 bases and 4 bases, with 6 bases remaining between them. CDR3 length: 13 residues. The germline V gene encodes CDR1 SGHRS and CDR2 YFSETQ. The CDR3 DNA reads as TGCGCCAGCAGCTTGGCAGGGTCAGATACGCAGTATTTT. This sequence encodes CASSLAGSDTQYF.

The chain carries TRBV6-1 and TRBJ1-2; TRBD1 matches at 10 bases. The V gene's germline CDR1 is MNHNS and CDR2 SASEGT. The junction had 2 bases not matched to a gene; V was cut back by 6 bases and J by 1 base. This CDR3 is built from 14 residues. The CDR3 DNA reads TGTGCCAGCAGCGGGGACAGGGGTAACTATGGCTACACCTTC. It is translated as CASSGDRGNYGYTF.

The chain employs TRBV25-1 and TRBJ2-7; 9 positions agree with TRBD1. The J segment lost 5 bases and the V segment lost 4 bases, leaving 6 bases of the junction unmatched. Germline V lookup: CDR1 MGHDK, CDR2 SYGVNS. This CDR3 region has 14 residues. CDR3 DNA sequence: TGTGCCAGCAGTGCCGGGACAGGGATCAACGAGCAGTACTTC. This translates into CASSAGTGINEQYF.

The genes are TRBV5-1 and TRBJ2-7, with a weak D call TRBD1 (5 bases). CDR1 is SGHRS, CDR2 YFSETQ, per germline. This CDR3 contains 15 residues. V shed 0 bases and J shed 4 bases, with 14 bases lying between them. CDR3 DNA: TGCGCCAGCAGCTTGGATGGCAGGGTGCGGTACGAGCAGTACTTC. Amino acid sequence: CASSLDGRVRYEQYF.

On this clone itself: Other DNA sequences of this sample code for an identical CDR3. This chain joins TRBV28 and TRBJ1-1, with D maybe TRBD1 (6 bases). This CDR3 spans 12 amino acids. The V and J ends lost 5 bases and 6 bases respectively, with 10 bases between them. Germline V gene sequence: CDR1 MDHEN, CDR2 SYDVKM. Written as DNA, the CDR3 is TGTGCCAGCAGTCTAGGACAGCCTGAAGCTTTCTTT. Protein product: CASSLGQPEAFF.

The rearrangement links TRBV5-6 to TRBJ1-2; 7 bases align to TRBD1. The V and J ends lost 0 bases and 9 bases, in that order; junction bases with no gene match: 11. This CDR3 is 15 amino acids long. CDR1 SGHDT and CDR2 YYEEEE come from the germline V gene. In nucleotides, the CDR3 is TGTGCCAGCAGCTTGGCGACAGGGAGAGCGGGGAGCTACACCTTC. It translates to CASSLATGRAGSYTF.

The CDR3 is CAWSVGGQQRQETQYF. CDR3 coding DNA: TGTGCCTGGAGTGTTGGAGGGCAGCAACGCCAAGAGACCCAGTACTTC. The rearrangement joins TRBV30 to TRBJ2-5, with D possibly being TRBD2 (6 bases). V shed 0 bases and J shed 1 base, with 15 bases lying between them. The CDR3 totals 16 residues. Germline V gene lookup returns CDR1 GTSNPN and CDR2 SVGIG (reference sequence).

This chain links TRBV7-3 with TRBJ2-1, with 13 bases aligning to TRBD2. Germline V gene sequence: CDR1 SGHTA, CDR2 FQGTGA. This CDR3 is 15 amino acids long. Trimming took 2 bases from V and 6 from J; bases not matched to a gene: 1. The CDR3 DNA reads TGTGCCAGCAGCTTAGGGACTAGCGGGACCAATGAGCAGTTCTTC. Residues: CASSLGTSGTNEQFF.

Of note for this clone: Distinct nucleotide sequences in the sample also encode this CDR3. The chain uses TRBV7-3 and TRBJ2-7, with D perhaps given as TRBD1 or TRBD2 (5 bases each). V was pared by 2 bases and J by 3 bases, with 11 bases between. The CDR3 length is 14 residues. Germline CDR1 reads SGHTA; CDR2 reads FQGTGA. In DNA, the CDR3 is TGTGCCAGCAGCTTAGGGGCGGGCAGCTACGAGCAGTACTTC. Its translation: CASSLGAGSYEQYF. Together with reference TRBV7-3 and TRBJ2-7, the CDR3 gives the full variable domain: GAGVSQTPSNKVTEKGKYVELRCDPISGHTALYWYRQSLGQGPEFLIYFQGTGAADDSGLPNDRFFAVRPEGSVSTLKIQRTERGDSAVYLCASSLGAGSYEQYFGPGTRLTVT.

The genes are TRBV6-1 and TRBJ2-5; maybe TRBD1 (5 bases). This CDR3 has 13 residues. V lost 5 bases and J 2 bases, leaving 9 bases between the germline ends. Per the germline V gene, CDR1 is MNHNS and CDR2 is SASEGT. The CDR3: CASSRTPQETQYF. CDR3 coding DNA: TGTGCCAGCAGTCGGACACCACAAGAGACCCAGTACTTC.

The gene calls are TRBV7-2 and TRBJ2-5; TRBD2 aligns across 8 bases. This CDR3 is built from 17 residues. CDR1 and CDR2 (germline): SGHTA, FQGNSA. Trimming cost V 0 bases and J 5 bases; bases outside gene matches: 11. CDR3 sequence: CASSLALPGGNAETQYF. CDR3 bases: TGTGCCAGCAGCTTAGCGTTGCCGGGAGGGAACGCGGAGACCCAGTACTTC.

J is TRBJ1-1 and V is TRBV28; D perhaps matches TRBD1 (6 bases). CDR3 length equals 16 residues. The germline V gene encodes CDR1 MDHEN and CDR2 SYDVKM. V was trimmed by 3 bases and J by 2 bases, leaving 16 bases between them. CDR3 in amino acids: CASSFLSQGPNTEAFF. The CDR3 nucleotides are TGTGCCAGCAGTTTCCTTTCACAGGGACCTAACACTGAAGCTTTCTTT.

The chain has TRBV25-1 and TRBJ2-4; 8 bases fit TRBD1. The CDR3 is made up of 12 amino acids. Germline CDR1 and CDR2: MGHDK and SYGVNS. J gave up 10 bases and V 6 bases, and 5 bases lay outside the gene matches. The CDR3 DNA reads TGTGCCAGCAGAACAGGGGGTGGTATTCAGTACTTC. Translated, it gives CASRTGGGIQYF.

The rearrangement uses TRBV4-2 and TRBJ1-6; D remains ambiguous. The CDR3 sequence is 17 residues long. CDR1 and CDR2 from the germline V gene are LGHNA and YNFKEQ. V was pared by 0 bases and J by 2 bases, with 11 bases between. The CDR3 DNA reads as TGTGCCAGCAGCCAAGATCCAGGACTGGCCTATAATTCACCCCTCCACTTT. The encoded protein is CASSQDPGLAYNSPLHF.

The genes are TRBV5-6 and TRBJ2-7; D tentatively reads TRBD1 or TRBD2 (6 bases each). Trimming removed 0 bases from V and 11 bases from J, with 18 bases in between. The CDR3 is 14 residues long. The V gene's germline CDR1 is SGHDT and CDR2 YYEEEE. The CDR3 DNA reads as TGTGCCAGCAGCTTGGCCGGGGGCACCCCTCAAGAGTACTTC. Translation: CASSLAGGTPQEYF.

The genes are TRBV7-9 and TRBJ1-2; D unclear. The CDR3 runs 11 residues. The ends were cut back, 2 bases at V and 8 bases at J, with 6 bases in the middle. In germline, CDR1 is SEHNR, CDR2 FQNEAQ (reference sequence). The CDR3 here is CASSLSWGYTF. The CDR3 coding sequence is TGTGCCAGCAGCTTAAGTTGGGGCTACACCTTC.

About this clone itself: The junction shows a germline mismatch at one end, possibly a read error. V and J are TRBV10-3 and TRBJ1-1; D remains ambiguous. Germline-derived CDR1 and CDR2 are ENHRY and SYGVKD. The CDR3 covers 16 residues. CDR3 bases: TGTGCCATCAGTGAGTCTCCAGTCTCAAAGAACGCTGAAGCTTTCTTT. Its protein is CAISESPVSKNAEAFF.

The chain couples TRBV15 to TRBJ2-1, with D perhaps matching TRBD1 (6 bases). The germline V and J ends were trimmed by 5 bases and 2 bases, with 10 bases remaining between them. Germline CDR1 and CDR2: LNHNV and YYDKDF (reference sequence). The CDR3 consists of 14 residues. This CDR3 reads CATSRDNTYNEQFF. In DNA, the CDR3 is TGTGCCACCAGCCGGGACAACACCTACAATGAGCAGTTCTTC.

For this clone: The same CDR3 is also encoded by other DNA sequences in this sample. The chain uses TRBV7-3 and TRBJ2-3; D remains unclear. Germline V CDR1 and CDR2: SGHTA, FQGTGA. The ends were cut back, 2 bases at V and 6 bases at J, with 6 bases in the middle. CDR3 length equals 12 residues. CDR3 nucleotides: TGTGCCAGCAGCTTACAGGCTGATACGCAGTATTTT. This translates into CASSLQADTQYF.

This clone was counted a single time. The chain joins TRBV5-1 to TRBJ2-7, with 12 positions matching TRBD2. The CDR3 contains 16 residues. With 4 bases clipped from V and 4 bases from J, the junction kept 9 bases outside the gene matches. The germline V gene has CDR1 SGHRS and CDR2 YFSETQ. In DNA form, the CDR3 reads TGCGCCAGCAGCCCAGCTCGGACTAGCGGGAAATACGAGCAGTACTTC. Encoded protein: CASSPARTSGKYEQYF.

The chain has TRBV19 and TRBJ2-2; weak D call: TRBD2 (5 bases). CDR1 is LNHDA, CDR2 SQIVND, per germline (reference sequence). The CDR3 loop spans 14 amino acids. Trimming left V 1 base short and J 12 bases short, with 15 bases between. CDR3 residues: CASSIGGSAVKLFF. DNA of the CDR3: TGTGCCAGTAGTATAGGTGGGAGTGCGGTGAAGCTGTTTTTT.

This rearrangement joins TRBV2 to TRBJ2-3, with a possible D match to TRBD2 (6 bases). Germline V CDR1 and CDR2: SNHLY, FYNNEI. V was shortened by 6 bases and J by 1 base, with 8 bases between the two germline ends. CDR3 length: 13 amino acids. CDR3 nucleotide sequence: TGTGCCAGCAGGCGGGAAGGCACAGATACGCAGTATTTT. This translates into CASRREGTDTQYF.

This clone was picked up one time. The gene calls are TRBV29-1 and TRBJ2-3; 7 positions match TRBD1. Trimming removed 6 bases from V and 0 bases from J; junction bases left unmatched: 12. CDR3 length equals 16 residues. Germline CDR1 and CDR2: SQVTM and ANQGSEA. The CDR3 DNA follows: TGCAGCGTGACGGACAGGAGACAACCTAGCACAGATACGCAGTATTTT. Protein product: CSVTDRRQPSTDTQYF.